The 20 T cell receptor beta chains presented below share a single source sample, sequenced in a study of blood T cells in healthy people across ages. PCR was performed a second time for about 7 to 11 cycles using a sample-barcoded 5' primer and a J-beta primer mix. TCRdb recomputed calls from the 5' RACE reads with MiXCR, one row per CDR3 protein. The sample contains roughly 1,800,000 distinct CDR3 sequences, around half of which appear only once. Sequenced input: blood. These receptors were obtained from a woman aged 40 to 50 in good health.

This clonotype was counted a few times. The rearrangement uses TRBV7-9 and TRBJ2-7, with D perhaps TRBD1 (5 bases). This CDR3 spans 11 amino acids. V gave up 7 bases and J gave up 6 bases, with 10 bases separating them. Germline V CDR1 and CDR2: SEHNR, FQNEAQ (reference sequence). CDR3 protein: CASNLQGEQYF. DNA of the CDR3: TGTGCCAGCAACCTCCAGGGCGAGCAGTACTTC. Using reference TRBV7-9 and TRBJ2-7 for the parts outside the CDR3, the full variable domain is DTGVSQNPRHKITKRGQNVTFRCDPISEHNRLYWYRQTLGQGPEFLTYFQNEAQLEKSRLLSDRFSAERPKGSFSTLEIQRTEQGDSAMYLCASNLQGEQYFGPGTRLTVT.

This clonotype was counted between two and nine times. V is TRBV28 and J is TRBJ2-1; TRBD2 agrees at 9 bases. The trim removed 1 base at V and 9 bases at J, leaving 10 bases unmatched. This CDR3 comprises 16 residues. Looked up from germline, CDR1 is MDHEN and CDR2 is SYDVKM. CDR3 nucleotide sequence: TGTGCCAGCAGTTTATACGGGCTAGCGGGGTATAGTGAGCAGTTCTTC. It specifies CASSLYGLAGYSEQFF.

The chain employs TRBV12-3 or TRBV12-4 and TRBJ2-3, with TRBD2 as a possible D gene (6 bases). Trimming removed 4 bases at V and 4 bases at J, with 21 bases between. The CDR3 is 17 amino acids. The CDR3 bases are TGTGCCAGCAGTTGGGGGGTTGGATTAGGGCGATCAGATACGCAGTATTTT. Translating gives CASSWGVGLGRSDTQYF.

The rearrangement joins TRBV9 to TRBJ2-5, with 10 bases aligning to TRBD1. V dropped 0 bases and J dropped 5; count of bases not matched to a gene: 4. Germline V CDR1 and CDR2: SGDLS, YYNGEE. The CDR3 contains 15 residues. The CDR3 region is CASSVGGTGAETQYF. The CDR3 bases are TGTGCCAGCAGCGTAGGTGGGACAGGGGCCGAGACCCAGTACTTC.

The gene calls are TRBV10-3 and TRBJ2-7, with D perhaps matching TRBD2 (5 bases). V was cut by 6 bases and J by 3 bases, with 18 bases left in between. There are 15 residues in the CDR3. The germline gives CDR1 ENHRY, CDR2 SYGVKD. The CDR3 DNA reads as TGTGCCATCAGCTCGCGATCGGACGGGATCTACGAGCAGTACTTC. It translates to CAISSRSDGIYEQYF.

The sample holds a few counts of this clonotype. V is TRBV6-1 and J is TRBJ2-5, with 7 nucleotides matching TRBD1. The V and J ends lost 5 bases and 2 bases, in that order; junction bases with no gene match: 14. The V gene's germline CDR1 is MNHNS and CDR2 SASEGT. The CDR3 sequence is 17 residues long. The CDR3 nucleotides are TGTGCCAGCAGTCAAGACAGGGTCTGGGGCTTACAAGAGACCCAGTACTTC. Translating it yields CASSQDRVWGLQETQYF.

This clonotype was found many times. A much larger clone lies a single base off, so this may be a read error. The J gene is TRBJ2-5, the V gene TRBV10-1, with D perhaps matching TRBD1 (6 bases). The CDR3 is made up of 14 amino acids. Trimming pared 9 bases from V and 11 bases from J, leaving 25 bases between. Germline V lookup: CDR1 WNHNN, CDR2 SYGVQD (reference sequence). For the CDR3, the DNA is TGCGCCAGACCGGTCGCAGGGGCTAACAATGAGCAGTACTTC. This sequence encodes CARPVAGANNEQYF.

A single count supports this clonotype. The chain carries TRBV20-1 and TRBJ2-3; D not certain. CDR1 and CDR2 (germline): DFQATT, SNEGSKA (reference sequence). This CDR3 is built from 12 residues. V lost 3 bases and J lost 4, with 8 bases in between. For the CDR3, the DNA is TGCAGTGCTAGTTTATCCGCAGATACGCAGTATTTT. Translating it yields CSASLSADTQYF.

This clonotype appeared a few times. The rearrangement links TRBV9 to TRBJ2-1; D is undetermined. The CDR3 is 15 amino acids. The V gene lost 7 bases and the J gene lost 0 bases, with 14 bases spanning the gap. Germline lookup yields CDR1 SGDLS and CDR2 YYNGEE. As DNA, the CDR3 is TGTGCCAGCTCCTTGCGCCCCGACTCCTACAATGAGCAGTTCTTC. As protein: CASSLRPDSYNEQFF.

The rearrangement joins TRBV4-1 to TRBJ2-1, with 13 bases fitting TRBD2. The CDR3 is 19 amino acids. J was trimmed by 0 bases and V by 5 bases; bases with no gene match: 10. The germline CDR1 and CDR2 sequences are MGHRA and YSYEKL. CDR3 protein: CASSSPGLAGQGSYNEQFF. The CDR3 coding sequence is TGCGCCAGCAGCTCCCCGGGACTAGCGGGGCAAGGCTCCTACAATGAGCAGTTCTTC.

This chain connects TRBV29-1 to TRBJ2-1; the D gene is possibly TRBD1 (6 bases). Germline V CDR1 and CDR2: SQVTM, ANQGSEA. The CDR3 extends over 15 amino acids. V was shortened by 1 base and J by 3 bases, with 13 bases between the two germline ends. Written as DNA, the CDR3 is TGCAGCGTTGAAGGGGGGCAGGGTTTCTACAATGAGCAGTTCTTC. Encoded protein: CSVEGGQGFYNEQFF.

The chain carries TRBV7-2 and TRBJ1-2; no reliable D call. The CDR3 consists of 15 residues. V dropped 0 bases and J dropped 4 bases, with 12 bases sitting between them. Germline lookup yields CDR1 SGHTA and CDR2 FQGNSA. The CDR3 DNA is TGTGCCAGCAGCTTAGCGCAGGTGGCGGGCTATGGCTACACCTTC. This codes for CASSLAQVAGYGYTF.

The CDR3 bases are TGCGCCAGCAGCCAAGATCTTATGCAGGGGGGCTACAATGAGCAGTTCTTC. As protein: CASSQDLMQGGYNEQFF. The chain uses TRBV4-3 and TRBJ2-1; D is possibly TRBD1 (7 bases). The CDR3 has 17 residues. Trimming took 0 bases from V and 3 from J, leaving 15 bases between them. Germline values: CDR1 LGHNA, CDR2 YSLEER.

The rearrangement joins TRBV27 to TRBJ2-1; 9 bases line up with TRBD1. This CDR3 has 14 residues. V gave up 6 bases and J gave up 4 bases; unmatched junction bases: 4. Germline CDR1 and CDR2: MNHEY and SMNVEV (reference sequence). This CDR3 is CASSRTGEYNEQFF. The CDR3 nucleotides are TGTGCCAGCAGCCGGACAGGGGAGTACAATGAGCAGTTCTTC.

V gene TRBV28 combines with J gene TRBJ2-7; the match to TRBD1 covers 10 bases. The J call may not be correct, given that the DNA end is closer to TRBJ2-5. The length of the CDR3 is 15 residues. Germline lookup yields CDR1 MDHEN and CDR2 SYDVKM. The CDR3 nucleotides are TGTGCCAGCAGCCCTTACCGGGACAGGGGCGAGACCCAGTACTTC. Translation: CASSPYRDRGETQYF.

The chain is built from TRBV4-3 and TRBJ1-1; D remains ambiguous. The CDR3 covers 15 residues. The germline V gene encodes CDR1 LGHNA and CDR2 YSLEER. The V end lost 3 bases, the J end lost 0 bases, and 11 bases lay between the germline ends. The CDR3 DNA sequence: TGCGCCAGCAGCCAGGGTCCGGAAATGAACACTGAAGCTTTCTTT. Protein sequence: CASSQGPEMNTEAFF.

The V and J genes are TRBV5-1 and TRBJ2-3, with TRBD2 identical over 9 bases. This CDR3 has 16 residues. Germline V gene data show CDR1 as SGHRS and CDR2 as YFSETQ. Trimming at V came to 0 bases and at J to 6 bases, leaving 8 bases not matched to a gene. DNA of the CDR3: TGCGCCAGCAGCTTGGAGAATAGCGGGGGTCTTGATACGCAGTATTTT. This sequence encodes CASSLENSGGLDTQYF.

CDR3 sequence (DNA): TGTGCCAGCAGTTTTTTGTCAGGGCAGAATCAGCCCCAGCATTTT. This sequence encodes CASSFLSGQNQPQHF. V and J are TRBV27 and TRBJ1-5; weak D call: TRBD1 (5 bases). V was cut by 3 bases and J by 4 bases, with 13 bases left in between. The CDR3 length is 15 residues. Germline-derived CDR1 and CDR2 are MNHEY and SMNVEV (reference sequence).

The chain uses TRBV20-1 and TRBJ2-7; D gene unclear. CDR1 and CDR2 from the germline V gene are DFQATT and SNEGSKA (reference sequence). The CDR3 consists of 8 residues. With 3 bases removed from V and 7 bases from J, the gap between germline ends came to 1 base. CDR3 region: CSAREQYF. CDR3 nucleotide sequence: TGCAGTGCTAGGGAGCAGTACTTC.

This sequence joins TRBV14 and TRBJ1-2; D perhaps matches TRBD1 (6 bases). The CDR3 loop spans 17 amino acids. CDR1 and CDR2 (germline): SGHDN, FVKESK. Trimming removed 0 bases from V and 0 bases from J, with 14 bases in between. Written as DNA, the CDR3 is TGTGCCAGCAGCCAAGAACTAAAGGGGGATACTAACTATGGCTACACCTTC. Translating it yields CASSQELKGDTNYGYTF.